Listed below are T cell receptor beta chains from one sample, sequenced in a study of CD8 T cells in Susac syndrome. Each CDR3 protein gets one entry after TCRdb re-called the immunoSEQ multiplex PCR reads with MiXCR. The sample records 130,000 or so distinct CDR3 sequences, roughly 80% being singletons. Material: CD8+ T cells from PBMCs. These receptors came from a human donor with multiple sclerosis. Each CDR3 is given with its conserved first and last residue. A D gene is named only where the DNA matches it firmly. A row's size may be missing; if present it is once, few, many or a size class.

V	size	J	D	DNA	CDR3
TRBV11-2	few	TRBJ2-1	TRBD2	TGTGCCAGCAGCCCTAGCGGGGCTAGCTCCTACAATGAGCAGTTCTTC	CASSPSGASSYNEQFF
TRBV29-1	.	TRBJ1-2	TRBD1	TGCAGCGTCCCGGGACAGGGGTTAGGGGATGGCTACACCTTC	CSVPGQGLGDGYTF
TRBV4-1	.	TRBJ2-1	.	TGCGCCAGCAGCCAAGAGGGGATAACCATTTACAATGAGCAGTTCTTC	CASSQEGITIYNEQFF
TRBV11-2	.	TRBJ2-3	.	TGTGCCAGCAGCTTAGTGTTTAAACTGACTGAAGCAGATACGCAGTATTTT	CASSLVFKLTEADTQYF
TRBV5-1	.	TRBJ2-3	TRBD1	TGCGCCAGCAGCTTGGCAGGACAGGGAATCACAGATACGCAGTATTTT	CASSLAGQGITDTQYF
TRBV7-9	.	TRBJ1-1	.	TGTGCCAGCAGCTTAGGGGTTGGGAACACTGAAGCTTTCTTT	CASSLGVGNTEAFF
TRBV15	.	TRBJ2-7	TRBD2	TGTGCCACCAGCTTCGGGGGGGGATACGAGCAGTACTTC	CATSFGGGYEQYF
TRBV7-9	.	TRBJ1-4	.	TGTGCCAGCAGCTTAGCAGGGGTCGGGCTGTTTTTT	CASSLAGVGLFF
TRBV7-8	.	TRBJ1-1	.	TGTGCCAGCAGCTTAGGTTCGGGAGACACTGAAGCTTTCTTT	CASSLGSGDTEAFF
TRBV5-6	.	TRBJ2-5	TRBD2	TGTGCCAGCAGCTTGATGGCTAGCGGGGGGCAGGAGACCCAGTACTTC	CASSLMASGGQETQYF
TRBV4-1	.	TRBJ1-1	.	TGCGCCAGCAGCCACGTGAGTGACAGCCCCACTGAAGCTTTCTTT	CASSHVSDSPTEAFF
TRBV25-1	few	TRBJ2-7	.	TGTGCCAGCAGCTATACCTACGAGCAGTACTTC	CASSYTYEQYF
TRBV7-2	.	TRBJ1-1	TRBD1	TGTGCCAGCAGCTCATACAGGGGCCCTCTCACTGAAGCTTTCTTT	CASSSYRGPLTEAFF
TRBV15	.	TRBJ2-5	.	TGTGCCACCAGAGAGACCGGAGGACCTGGCCAGTACTTC	CATRETGGPGQYF
TRBV5-5	once	TRBJ1-5	TRBD1	TGTGCCAGCAGCTTGATCGGGGACAGTAGCAATCAGCCCCAGCATTTT	CASSLIGDSSNQPQHF
TRBV7-9	.	TRBJ1-1	.	TGTGCCAGCAGCCACGGGTTGAGCACTGAAGCTTTCTTT	CASSHGLSTEAFF
TRBV7-9	.	TRBJ1-3	.	TGTGCCAGCAGCTATTCGTTTGGAGCCTCTGGAAACACCATATATTTT	CASSYSFGASGNTIYF
TRBV9	.	TRBJ1-1	TRBD1	TGTGCCAGCAGTTTGGGACAGTACACTGAAGCTTTCTTT	CASSLGQYTEAFF
TRBV12-3/TRBV12-4	.	TRBJ1-1	.	TGTGCCAGCAGTCGGACTCAGTATGAAGCTTTCTTT	CASSRTQYEAFF
TRBV23-1	.	TRBJ2-7	.	TGCGCCAGCAGTCACCCCCTAGGAACGTACTTC	CASSHPLGTYF
TRBV15	.	TRBJ2-2	.	TGTGCCACCAGCAGGAGGGGTACCGGGGAGCTGTTTTTT	CATSRRGTGELFF
TRBV12-3/TRBV12-4	.	TRBJ1-5	.	TGTGCCAGCAGTTTAGGGACGTCAGATAGCAATCAGCCCCAGCATTTT	CASSLGTSDSNQPQHF
TRBV12-3/TRBV12-4	.	TRBJ2-2	TRBD2	TGTGCCAGCAGTTTACCGGCAAGTAGCGGGAAGATCTTCACCGGGGAGCTGTTTTTT	CASSLPASSGKIFTGELFF
TRBV6-1	.	TRBJ1-2	.	TGTGCCAGCAGCGGTTCTTTGTCCTATGGCTACACCTTC	CASSGSLSYGYTF
TRBV19	.	TRBJ1-1	TRBD1	TGTGCCAGTAGTTTGGGACAGGGAATAGTAGAGAACACTGAAGCTTTCTTT	CASSLGQGIVENTEAFF